The clone carrying this TCR beta chain showed up many times. Its antigen is unidentified. This sample was included in a study of breast tumors, draining lymph nodes, adjacent tissues. A single record per CDR3 protein comes from TCRdb applying MiXCR to the multiplex PCR reads. The sample contains approximately 130,000 distinct CDR3 sequences, approximately 21% of which appear only once. This CDR3 region has 18 residues. Per the germline V gene, CDR1 is SGDLS and CDR2 is YYNGEE. The ends were cut back, 3 bases at V and 1 base at J, with 20 bases in the middle. Broader study findings: Tumors had less TCR diversity than lymph nodes, more than nontumor tissue. Findings are consistent with lymph node origin and intratumoral expansion of most tumor T cells. Tumor and nontumor repertoires were significantly more similar in luminal-like than in basal-like breast cancer.

Samples came from axillary lymph nodes draining the breast cancer. V is TRBV9 and J is TRBJ2-1; D possibly uses TRBD1 or TRBD2 (5 bases each). The sample comprised axillary lymph node tissue. The sequence was collected from a female donor with breast cancer. Some clones in this sample may be carry-over from other donors' samples. The CDR3 sequence is CASSARGGLAGSYNEQFF. The CDR3 DNA reads TGTGCCAGCAGCGCCCGTGGGGGTCTAGCAGGATCCTACAATGAGCAGTTCTTC.